A single sample is the source of the 3 T cell receptor beta chains below, sequenced in a study of blood T cells in healthy people across ages. Alongside a J-beta primer mix, a sample-barcoded 5' primer served in a second PCR lasting about 7 to 12 cycles. TCRdb recomputed calls from the 5' RACE reads with MiXCR, one row per CDR3 protein. Of 1.5 million to 2 million distinct CDR3 sequences detected, 25% to 30% appear once; the ten largest clones hold roughly 8%. Sequences were obtained from blood. These TCRs come from a woman aged 25 to 39 in good health.

This chain links TRBV7-4 with TRBJ2-7, with 8 bases that match TRBD1. With 4 bases clipped from V and 6 bases from J, the junction kept 14 bases outside the gene matches. This CDR3 has 16 residues. The germline CDR1 and CDR2 sequences are SGHVT and SQSDAQ. Here the CDR3 reads CASSSRTGWAWGEQYF. CDR3 coding DNA: TGTGCCAGCAGCTCCCGGACAGGGTGGGCTTGGGGCGAGCAGTACTTC. Using reference TRBV7-4 and TRBJ2-7 for the parts outside the CDR3, the full variable domain is GAGVSQSPRYKVAKRGRDVALRCDSISGHVTLYWYRQTLGQGSEVLTYSQSDAQRDKSGRPSGRFSAERPERSVSTLKIQRTEQGDSAVYLCASSSRTGWAWGEQYFGPGTRLTVT.

This chain connects TRBV12-5 to TRBJ2-3; 8 bases match TRBD2. With 4 bases clipped from V and 3 bases from J, the junction kept 6 bases outside the gene matches. CDR3 length: 15 residues. Germline V lookup: CDR1 LGHNT, CDR2 FRNRAP. The CDR3 nucleotides read TGTGCTAGTGGTTACATGGCGGGAGGAACAGATACGCAGTATTTT. It yields the protein CASGYMAGGTDTQYF.

The table lists this clonotype with a few counts. CDR3 amino acids: CASSFTGGITKNIQYF. The DNA of the CDR3 is TGTGCCAGCAGCTTCACAGGGGGTATCACCAAAAACATTCAGTACTTC. This chain connects TRBV5-6 to TRBJ2-4; TRBD1 matches at 8 bases. The J segment lost 2 bases and the V segment lost 2 bases, leaving 6 bases of the junction unmatched. This CDR3 has 16 residues. Germline V gene data show CDR1 as SGHDT and CDR2 as YYEEEE.